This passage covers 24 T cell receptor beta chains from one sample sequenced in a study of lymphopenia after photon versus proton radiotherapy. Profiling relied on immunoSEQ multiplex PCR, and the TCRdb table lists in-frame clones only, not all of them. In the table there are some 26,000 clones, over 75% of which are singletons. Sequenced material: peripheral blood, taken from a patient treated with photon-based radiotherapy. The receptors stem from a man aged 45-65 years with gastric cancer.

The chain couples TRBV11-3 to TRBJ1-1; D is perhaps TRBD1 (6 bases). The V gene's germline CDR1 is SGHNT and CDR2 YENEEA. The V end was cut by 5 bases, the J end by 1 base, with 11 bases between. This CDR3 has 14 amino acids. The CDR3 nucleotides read TGTGCCAGCAGCGGGGGGGCAGGGAACACTGAAGCTTTCTTT. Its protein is CASSGGAGNTEAFF.

DNA of the CDR3: TGTGCCAGCAGCCCTGGACTGCCATACAATGAGCAGTTCTTC. As protein: CASSPGLPYNEQFF. The chain is built from TRBV7-6 and TRBJ2-1; a possible D gene is TRBD2 (5 bases). In germline, CDR1 is SGHVS, CDR2 FNYEAQ. Trimming left V 5 bases short and J 4 bases short, with 12 bases between. The CDR3 spans 14 residues.

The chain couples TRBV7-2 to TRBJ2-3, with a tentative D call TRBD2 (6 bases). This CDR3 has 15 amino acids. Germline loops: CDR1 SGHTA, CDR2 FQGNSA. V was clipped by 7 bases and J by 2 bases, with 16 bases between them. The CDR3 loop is CASTLGRTNTDTQYF. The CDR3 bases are TGTGCCAGCACCTTGGGGAGGACAAACACAGATACGCAGTATTTT.

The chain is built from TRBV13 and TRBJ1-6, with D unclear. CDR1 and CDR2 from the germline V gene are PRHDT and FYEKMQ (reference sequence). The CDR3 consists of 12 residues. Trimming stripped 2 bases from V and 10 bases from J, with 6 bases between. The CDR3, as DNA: TGTGCCAGCAGCTTATCTGGCTCACCCCTCCACTTT. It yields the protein CASSLSGSPLHF.

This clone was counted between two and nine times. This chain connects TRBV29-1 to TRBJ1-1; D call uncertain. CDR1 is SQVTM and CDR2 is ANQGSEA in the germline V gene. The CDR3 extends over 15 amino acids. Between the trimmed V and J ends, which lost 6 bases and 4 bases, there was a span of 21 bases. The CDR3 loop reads CSVAPTRATFTEAFF. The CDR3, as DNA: TGCAGCGTGGCCCCAACGAGAGCGACGTTCACTGAAGCTTTCTTT.

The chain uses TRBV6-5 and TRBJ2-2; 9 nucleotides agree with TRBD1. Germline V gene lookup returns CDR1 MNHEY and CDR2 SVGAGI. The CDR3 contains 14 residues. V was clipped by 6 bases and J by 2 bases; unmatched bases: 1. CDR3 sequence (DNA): TGTGCCAGCAGGACAGGGGGTAACACCGGGGAGCTGTTTTTT. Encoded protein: CASRTGGNTGELFF.

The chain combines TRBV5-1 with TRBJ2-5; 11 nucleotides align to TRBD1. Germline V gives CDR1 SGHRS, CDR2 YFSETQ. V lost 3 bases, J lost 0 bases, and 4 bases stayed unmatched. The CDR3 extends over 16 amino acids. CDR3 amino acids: CASSSGTGGYQETQYF. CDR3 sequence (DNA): TGCGCCAGCAGCTCGGGGACAGGGGGATACCAAGAGACCCAGTACTTC.

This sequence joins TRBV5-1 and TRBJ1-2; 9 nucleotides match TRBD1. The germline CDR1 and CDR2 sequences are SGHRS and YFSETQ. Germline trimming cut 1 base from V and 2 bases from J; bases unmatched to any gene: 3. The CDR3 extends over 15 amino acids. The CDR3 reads CASSLTGGLNYGYTF. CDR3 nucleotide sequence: TGCGCCAGCAGCTTGACAGGGGGCCTGAACTATGGCTACACCTTC.

The CDR3 sequence is CASSQDNRSNEKLFF. CDR3 in DNA: TGCGCCAGCAGCCAAGACAACAGGAGTAATGAAAAACTGTTTTTT. The chain is built from TRBV4-3 and TRBJ1-4; a weak D match, TRBD1 (5 bases). The CDR3 is 15 residues long. V lost 0 bases to trimming and J lost 4 bases, with 9 bases between them. Germline V gene sequence: CDR1 LGHNA, CDR2 YSLEER.

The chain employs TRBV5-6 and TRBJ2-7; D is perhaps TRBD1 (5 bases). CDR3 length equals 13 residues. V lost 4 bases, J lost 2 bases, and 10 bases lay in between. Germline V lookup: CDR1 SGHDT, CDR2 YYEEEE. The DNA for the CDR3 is TGTGCCAGCAGCCCTGGGGCCACCTACGAGCAGTACTTC. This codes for CASSPGATYEQYF.

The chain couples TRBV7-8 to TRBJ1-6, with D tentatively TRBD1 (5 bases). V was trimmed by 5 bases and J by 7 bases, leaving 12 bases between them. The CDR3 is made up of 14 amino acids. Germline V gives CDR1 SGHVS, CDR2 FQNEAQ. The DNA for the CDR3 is TGTGCCAGCAGCCCACGGGACCTAAATTCACCCCTCCACTTT. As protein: CASSPRDLNSPLHF. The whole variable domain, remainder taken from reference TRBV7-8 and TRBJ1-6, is GAGVSQSPRYKVAKRGQDVALRCDPISGHVSLFWYQQALGQGPEFLTYFQNEAQLDKSGLPSDRFFAERPEGSVSTLKIQRTQQEDSAVYLCASSPRDLNSPLHFGNGTRLTVT.

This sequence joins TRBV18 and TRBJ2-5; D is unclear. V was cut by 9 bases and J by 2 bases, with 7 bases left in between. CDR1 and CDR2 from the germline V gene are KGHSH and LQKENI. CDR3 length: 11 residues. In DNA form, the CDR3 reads TGTGCCAGTCCACAACAAGAGACCCAGTACTTC. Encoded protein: CASPQQETQYF. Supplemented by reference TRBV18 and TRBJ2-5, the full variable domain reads NAGVMQNPRHLVRRRGQEARLRCSPMKGHSHVYWYRQLPEEGLKFMVYLQKENIIDESGMPKERFSAEFPKEGPSILRIQQVVRGDSAAYFCASPQQETQYFGPGTRLLVL.

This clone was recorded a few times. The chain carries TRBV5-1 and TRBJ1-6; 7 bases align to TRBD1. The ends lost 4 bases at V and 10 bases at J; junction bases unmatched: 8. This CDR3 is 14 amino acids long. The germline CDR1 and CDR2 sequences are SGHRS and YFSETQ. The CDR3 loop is CASSRQGGDSPLHF. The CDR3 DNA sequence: TGCGCCAGCAGCCGACAGGGCGGAGACTCACCCCTCCACTTT.

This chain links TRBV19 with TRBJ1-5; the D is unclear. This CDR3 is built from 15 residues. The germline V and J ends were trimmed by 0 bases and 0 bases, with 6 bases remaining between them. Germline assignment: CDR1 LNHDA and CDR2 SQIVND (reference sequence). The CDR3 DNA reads TGTGCCAGTAGTATAGACACGAATAGCAATCAGCCCCAGCATTTT. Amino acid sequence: CASSIDTNSNQPQHF.

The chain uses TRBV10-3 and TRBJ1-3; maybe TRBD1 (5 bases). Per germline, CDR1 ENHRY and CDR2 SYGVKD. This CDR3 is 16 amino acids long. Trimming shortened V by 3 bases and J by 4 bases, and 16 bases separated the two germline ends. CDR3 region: CAISERGGTAGNTIYF. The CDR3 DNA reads TGTGCCATCAGTGAAAGGGGAGGGACGGCCGGAAACACCATATATTTT.

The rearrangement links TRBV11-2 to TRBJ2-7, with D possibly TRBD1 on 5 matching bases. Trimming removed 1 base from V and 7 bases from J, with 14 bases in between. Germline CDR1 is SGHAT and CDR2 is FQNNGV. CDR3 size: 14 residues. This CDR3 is CASSLGQRGWEQYV. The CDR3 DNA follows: TGTGCCAGCAGCTTAGGTCAAAGGGGCTGGGAGCAGTACGTC.

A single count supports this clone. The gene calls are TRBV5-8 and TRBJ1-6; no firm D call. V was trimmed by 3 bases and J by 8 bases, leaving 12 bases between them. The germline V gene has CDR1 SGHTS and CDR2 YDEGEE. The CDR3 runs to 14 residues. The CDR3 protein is CASSYGSVYSPLHF. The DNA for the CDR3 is TGTGCCAGCAGCTACGGGTCGGTTTATTCACCCCTCCACTTT.

For the CDR3, the DNA is TGTGCCAGCAGCTTAGTCTACGGTCGCGGGAATGAGCAGTTCTTC. Its protein is CASSLVYGRGNEQFF. The chain links TRBV11-2 to TRBJ2-1, with a tentative D call TRBD2 (5 bases). Trimming shortened V by 1 base and J by 7 bases, and 14 bases separated the two germline ends. Looked up from germline, CDR1 is SGHAT and CDR2 is FQNNGV. The CDR3 has 15 amino acids.

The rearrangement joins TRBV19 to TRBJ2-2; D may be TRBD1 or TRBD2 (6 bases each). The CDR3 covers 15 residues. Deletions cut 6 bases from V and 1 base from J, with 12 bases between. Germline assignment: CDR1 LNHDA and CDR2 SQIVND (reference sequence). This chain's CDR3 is CASRQGTWNTGELFF. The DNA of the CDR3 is TGTGCCAGTAGGCAGGGGACTTGGAACACCGGGGAGCTGTTTTTT.

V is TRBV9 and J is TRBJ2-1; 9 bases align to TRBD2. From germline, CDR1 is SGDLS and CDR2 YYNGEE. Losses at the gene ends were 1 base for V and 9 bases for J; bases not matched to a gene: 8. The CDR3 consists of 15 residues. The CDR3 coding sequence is TGTGCCAGCAGCGTACTTGGCGGGGGGGCCAGTGAGCAGTTCTTC. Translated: CASSVLGGGASEQFF.

CDR3 coding DNA: TGTGCCAGTAGTATATCGCGTCAGATCGGTCACGATGAGCAGTTCTTC. Residues: CASSISRQIGHDEQFF. The rearrangement joins TRBV19 to TRBJ2-1, with D hard to call. Trimming shortened V by 2 bases and J by 8 bases, and 19 bases separated the two germline ends. The CDR3 covers 16 residues. CDR1 and CDR2 (germline): LNHDA, SQIVND (reference sequence).

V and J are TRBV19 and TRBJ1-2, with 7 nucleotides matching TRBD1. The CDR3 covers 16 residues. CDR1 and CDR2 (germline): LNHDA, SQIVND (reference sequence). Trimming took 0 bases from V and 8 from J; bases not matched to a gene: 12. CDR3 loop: CASSIDQTGRIRGYTF. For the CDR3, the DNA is TGTGCCAGTAGTATAGACCAGACAGGGCGGATCCGAGGCTACACCTTC.

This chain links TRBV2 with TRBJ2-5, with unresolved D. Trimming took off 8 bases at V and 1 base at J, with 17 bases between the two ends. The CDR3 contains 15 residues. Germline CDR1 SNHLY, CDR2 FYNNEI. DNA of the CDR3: TGTGCCAGCTTTGTACCTACAACATCCCAAGAGACCCAGTACTTC. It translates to CASFVPTTSQETQYF. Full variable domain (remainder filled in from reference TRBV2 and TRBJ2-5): EPEVTQTPSHQVTQMGQEVILRCVPISNHLYFYWYRQILGQKVEFLVSFYNNEISEKSEIFDDQFSVERPDGSNFTLKIRSTKLEDSAMYFCASFVPTTSQETQYFGPGTRLLVL.

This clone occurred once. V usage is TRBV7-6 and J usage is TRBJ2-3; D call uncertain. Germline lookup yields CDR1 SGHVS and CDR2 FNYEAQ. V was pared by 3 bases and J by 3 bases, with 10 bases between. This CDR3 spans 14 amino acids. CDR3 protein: CASSFPDLTDTQYF. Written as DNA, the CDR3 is TGTGCCAGCAGCTTCCCGGATTTAACAGATACGCAGTATTTT.